This TCR beta chain was profiled in a study of cytomegalovirus exposure and HLA in healthy donors. Findings of the study overall: In presence/absence analyses, roughly uniform sequencing depth across donors was assumed. A later examination showed that TCR association rates differed by HLA locus, with DRB1 most and HLA-C fewest. Owing to their indistinguishability, certain V segments, notably TRBV6-2 and TRBV6-3, were excluded.

Germline values: CDR1 ENHRY, CDR2 SYGVKD. Trimming removed 4 bases from V and 5 bases from J; junction bases left unmatched: 11. The CDR3 runs to 18 residues. This PCR relied on a set of 60 Vbeta primers and 13 Jbeta primers. Original processing methods: Roughly 73 million unique TCR beta chains, 9.5 million to 11 million of them shared, were counted by a later analysis. Repertoires were generated with immunoSEQ multiplex PCR, while TCRdb's copy carries only in-frame clones and drops some. V and J calls and clone size are those listed in that table; D and trimming were worked out from the DNA. Among about 62,000 clones listed, roughly 76% were seen once. On this clone itself: What it recognizes is unknown.

The sample consisted of PBMCs. The chain links TRBV10-3 to TRBJ2-7; TRBD2 aligns across 16 bases. The source is a man between 60 and 70 years old in good health and CMV-seropositive. The CDR3 region has the DNA TGTGCCATCAGTGTGGCCGGGACTAGCGGGAGGGCCGCCCACGAGCAGTACTTC. Protein sequence: CAISVAGTSGRAAHEQYF.